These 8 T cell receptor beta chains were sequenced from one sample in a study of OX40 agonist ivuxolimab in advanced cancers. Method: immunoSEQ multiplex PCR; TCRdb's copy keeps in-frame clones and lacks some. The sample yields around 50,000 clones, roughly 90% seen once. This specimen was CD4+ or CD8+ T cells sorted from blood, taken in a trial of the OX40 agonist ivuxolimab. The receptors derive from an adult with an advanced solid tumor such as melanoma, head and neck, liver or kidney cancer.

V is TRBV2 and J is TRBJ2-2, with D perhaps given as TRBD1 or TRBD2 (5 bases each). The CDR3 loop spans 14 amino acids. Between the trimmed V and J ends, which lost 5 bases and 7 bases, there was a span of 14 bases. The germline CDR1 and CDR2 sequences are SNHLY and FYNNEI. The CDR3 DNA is TGTGCCAGCAGTCCAGGGACCTACAGCGGGGAGCTGTTTTTT. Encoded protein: CASSPGTYSGELFF. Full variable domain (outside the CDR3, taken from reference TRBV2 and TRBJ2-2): EPEVTQTPSHQVTQMGQEVILRCVPISNHLYFYWYRQILGQKVEFLVSFYNNEISEKSEIFDDQFSVERPDGSNFTLKIRSTKLEDSAMYFCASSPGTYSGELFFGEGSRLTVL.

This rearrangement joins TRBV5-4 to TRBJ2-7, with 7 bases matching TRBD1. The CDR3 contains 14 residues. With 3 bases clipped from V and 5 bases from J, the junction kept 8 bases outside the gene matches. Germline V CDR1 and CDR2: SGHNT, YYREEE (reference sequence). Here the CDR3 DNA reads TGTGCCAGCAGCTCGCCAGGGGACAGCAACGAGCAGTACTTC. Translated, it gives CASSSPGDSNEQYF.

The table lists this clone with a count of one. CDR3 nucleotide sequence: TGCGCCAGCAGCGTGACAGGTCCCTCGGCCGAGCAGTACTTC. It specifies CASSVTGPSAEQYF. The J gene is TRBJ2-7, the V gene TRBV5-1; weak D call: TRBD1 (6 bases). Per germline, CDR1 SGHRS and CDR2 YFSETQ. Trimming pared 4 bases from V and 6 bases from J, leaving 17 bases between. The CDR3 spans 14 residues.

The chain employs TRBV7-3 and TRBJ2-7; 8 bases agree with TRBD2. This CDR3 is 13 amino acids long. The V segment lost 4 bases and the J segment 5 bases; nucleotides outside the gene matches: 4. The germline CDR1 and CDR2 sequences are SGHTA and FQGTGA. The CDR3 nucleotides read TGTGCCAGCAGCTCCGGACTAGCTGACGAGCAGTACTTC. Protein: CASSSGLADEQYF. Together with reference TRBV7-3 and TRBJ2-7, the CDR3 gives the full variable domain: GAGVSQTPSNKVTEKGKYVELRCDPISGHTALYWYRQSLGQGPEFLIYFQGTGAADDSGLPNDRFFAVRPEGSVSTLKIQRTERGDSAVYLCASSSGLADEQYFGPGTRLTVT.

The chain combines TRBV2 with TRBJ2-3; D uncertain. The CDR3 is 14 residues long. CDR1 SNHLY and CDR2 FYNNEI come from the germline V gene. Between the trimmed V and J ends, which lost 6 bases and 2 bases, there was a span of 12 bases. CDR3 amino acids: CASRRPEITDTQYF. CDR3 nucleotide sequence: TGTGCCAGCAGACGACCCGAAATCACAGATACGCAGTATTTT.

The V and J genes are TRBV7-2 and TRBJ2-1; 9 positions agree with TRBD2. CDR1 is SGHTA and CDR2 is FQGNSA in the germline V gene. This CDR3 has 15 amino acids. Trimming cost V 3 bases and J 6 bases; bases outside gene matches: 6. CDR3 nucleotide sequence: TGTGCCAGCAGCTTCGCTAGCGGGAACGGCAATGAGCAGTTCTTC. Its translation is CASSFASGNGNEQFF.

CDR3 loop: CASSLSGTGGIGTEAFF. The CDR3 coding sequence is TGTGCCAGCAGCTTGTCTGGGACAGGGGGCATAGGCACTGAAGCTTTCTTT. The chain combines TRBV5-4 with TRBJ1-1; 12 nucleotides align to TRBD1. CDR1 SGHNT and CDR2 YYREEE come from the germline V gene (reference sequence). The junction had 8 bases not matched to a gene; V was cut back by 1 base and J by 4 bases. The CDR3 has 17 amino acids.

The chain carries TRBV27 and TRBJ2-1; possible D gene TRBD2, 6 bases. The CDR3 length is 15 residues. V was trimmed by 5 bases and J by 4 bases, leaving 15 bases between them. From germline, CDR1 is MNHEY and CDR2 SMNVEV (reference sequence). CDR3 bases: TGTGCCAGCAGTCCCATGCAGGGACTTTACAATGAGCAGTTCTTC. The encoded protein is CASSPMQGLYNEQFF.